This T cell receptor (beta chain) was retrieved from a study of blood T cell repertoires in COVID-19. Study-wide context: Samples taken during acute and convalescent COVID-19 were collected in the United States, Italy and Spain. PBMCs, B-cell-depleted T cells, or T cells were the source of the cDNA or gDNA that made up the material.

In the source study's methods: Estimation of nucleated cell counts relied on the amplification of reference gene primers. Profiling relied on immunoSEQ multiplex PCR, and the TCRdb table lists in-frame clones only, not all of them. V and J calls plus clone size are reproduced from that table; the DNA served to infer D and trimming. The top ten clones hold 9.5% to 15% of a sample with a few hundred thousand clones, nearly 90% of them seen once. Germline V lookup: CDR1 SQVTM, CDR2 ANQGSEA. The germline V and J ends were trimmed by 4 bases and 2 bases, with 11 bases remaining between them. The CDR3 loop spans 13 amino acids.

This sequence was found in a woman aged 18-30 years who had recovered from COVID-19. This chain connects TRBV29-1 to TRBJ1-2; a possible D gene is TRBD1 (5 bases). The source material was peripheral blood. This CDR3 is CSVGGGTNYGYTF. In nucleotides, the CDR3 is TGCAGCGTTGGAGGAGGGACCAACTATGGCTACACCTTC.